This TCR beta chain was documented in a study of cytomegalovirus exposure and HLA in healthy donors. Study-level findings and limits: Confirmation was obtained in vitro that a few CMV-associated chains are specific for CMV antigens.

Notes on this clone: Its antigen is still unknown.

Germline CDR1 and CDR2: MGHDK and SYGVNS. V was pared by 4 bases and J by 7 bases, with 12 bases of the junction left unmatched. The CDR3 is made up of 16 amino acids. The PCR used 60 Vbeta and 13 Jbeta primers. Profiling relied on immunoSEQ multiplex PCR, and the TCRdb table lists in-frame clones only, not all of them. The table shows 35,000 to 50,000 clones, with about 70% occurring only once. The sample comprised PBMCs. The sequence came from a man in his forties in good health and CMV-seronegative. The chain combines TRBV25-1 with TRBJ2-1; TRBD1 agrees at 8 bases. CDR3 bases: TGTGCCAGCAGTGCGGCGTCGGACAGGGAGTGGAATGAGCAGTTCTTC. Translated: CASSAASDREWNEQFF.